The 14 T cell receptor beta chains reported below all come from one sample, sequenced in a study of metastatic and nonmetastatic thyroid tumors (dated by TCRdb to about 2020). No treatment had been received by any patient before thyroid surgery. To prepare the library, PCR was applied. Instrument on record: Illumina HiSeq 4000. TCRdb reprocessing: public reads trimmed at Q25 with fastp, clones called with MiXCR, in-frame beta chains kept. This sample lists over 9,000 clones; roughly a third were detected once. Of the sample, roughly 21% is held by the ten largest clones. The specimen sequenced was tumor tissue. Receptors originate from a female donor with papillary thyroid cancer or a benign thyroid nodule (not recorded which). Some clones in this sample may be carry-over from other donors' samples.

The V and J genes are TRBV5-5 and TRBJ1-5; tentatively, D is TRBD1 (5 bases). Germline V gene sequence: CDR1 SGHKS, CDR2 YYEKEE (reference sequence). The V gene lost 4 bases and the J gene lost 4 bases, with 12 bases spanning the gap. The CDR3 consists of 14 residues. As DNA, the CDR3 is TGTGCCAGCAGCAGGACGGGGGGTAATCAGCCCCAGCATTTT. This encodes CASSRTGGNQPQHF.

This clone is classed as medium-sized. The rearrangement joins TRBV28 to TRBJ1-5, with 9 positions matching TRBD1. Per the germline V gene, CDR1 is MDHEN and CDR2 is SYDVKM. V was pared by 6 bases and J by 0 bases, with 3 bases of the junction left unmatched. The CDR3 is made up of 15 amino acids. CDR3 coding DNA: TGTGCCAGCAGACCGACAGGGGGTAGCAATCAGCCCCAGCATTTT. It codes for CASRPTGGSNQPQHF. Full variable domain (outside the CDR3, taken from reference TRBV28 and TRBJ1-5): DVKVTQSSRYLVKRTGEKVFLECVQDMDHENMFWYRQDPGLGLRLIYFSYDVKMKEKGDIPEGYSVSREKKERFSLILESASTNQTSMYLCASRPTGGSNQPQHFGDGTRLSIL.

This rearrangement joins TRBV5-1 to TRBJ2-3; TRBD2 is a possible D gene (6 bases). This CDR3 region has 16 residues. V gave up 0 bases and J gave up 4 bases, with 15 bases separating them. Germline V lookup: CDR1 SGHRS, CDR2 YFSETQ. This chain's CDR3 is CASSLASVSGSDTQYF. The CDR3 DNA follows: TGCGCCAGCAGCTTGGCTAGCGTGAGTGGGTCAGATACGCAGTATTTT.

The chain links TRBV7-2 to TRBJ2-7; D is unresolved. The germline V gene encodes CDR1 SGHTA and CDR2 FQGNSA. Trimming left V 1 base short and J 3 bases short, with 10 bases between. This CDR3 is built from 14 residues. CDR3 loop: CASSLGRSYYEQYF. The CDR3 DNA reads as TGTGCCAGCAGCTTAGGCAGGAGTTACTACGAGCAGTACTTC.

J is TRBJ1-1 and V is TRBV7-2; possibly TRBD1 for D (6 bases). This CDR3 has 13 residues. Trimming pared 4 bases from V and 1 base from J, leaving 7 bases between. The germline V gene encodes CDR1 SGHTA and CDR2 FQGNSA. The CDR3 loop is CASSWDKNTEAFF. CDR3 coding DNA: TGTGCCAGCAGCTGGGACAAGAACACTGAAGCTTTCTTT.

CDR3 nucleotide sequence: TGTGCCACCAGTGACGGCGGGACAGGGGATTTCGGCTACACCTTC. The encoded protein is CATSDGGTGDFGYTF. The chain joins TRBV24-1 to TRBJ1-2; TRBD1 aligns across 10 bases. From germline, CDR1 is KGHDR and CDR2 SFDVKD. V lost 4 bases, J lost 8 bases, and 9 bases stayed unmatched. This CDR3 is built from 15 residues.

Only a few counts were recorded for this clone. V gene TRBV24-1 combines with J gene TRBJ2-2; D is possibly TRBD2 (7 bases). V shed 7 bases and J shed 2 bases, with 16 bases lying between them. CDR3 length: 16 residues. Germline values: CDR1 KGHDR, CDR2 SFDVKD. CDR3 DNA: TGTGCCACCAGCGAGGGGGGGGGCATCAACACCGGGGAGCTGTTTTTT. As protein: CATSEGGGINTGELFF.

This clone was seen a handful of times. The rearrangement joins TRBV28 to TRBJ1-2; a weak D match, TRBD1 (6 bases). This CDR3 spans 15 amino acids. The germline V and J ends were trimmed by 4 bases and 8 bases, with 20 bases remaining between them. Germline CDR1 and CDR2: MDHEN and SYDVKM. CDR3 nucleotide sequence: TGTGCCAGCAGTTCGGGACAATCCCAAGTGGAAGGCTACACCTTC. It codes for CASSSGQSQVEGYTF.

V gene TRBV11-2 combines with J gene TRBJ2-7, with a possible D match to TRBD2 (5 bases). CDR1 and CDR2 (germline): SGHAT, FQNNGV. Trimming removed 0 bases at V and 6 bases at J, with 15 bases between. The CDR3 runs to 15 residues. This CDR3 is CASSLDPGFLSEQYF. CDR3 nucleotides: TGTGCCAGCAGCTTAGATCCGGGATTCCTTTCCGAGCAGTACTTC.

By frequency in the sample, this clone is medium-sized (0.01 to 0.1%). V usage is TRBV11-2 and J usage is TRBJ2-7; unclear D gene. Looked up from germline, CDR1 is SGHAT and CDR2 is FQNNGV. V dropped 5 bases and J dropped 3 bases, with 8 bases sitting between them. The CDR3 contains 12 residues. The CDR3 coding sequence is TGTGCCAGCAGCGCGATAGGCTACGAGCAGTACTTC. Protein: CASSAIGYEQYF.

This clone showed up many times. Given a much more abundant clone one base away, this may be a read error. The V call is TRBV5-5, the J call TRBJ1-5; possible D gene TRBD1, 5 bases. The CDR3 spans 15 residues. CDR1 SGHKS and CDR2 YYEKEE come from the germline V gene (reference sequence). The V end lost 7 bases, the J end lost 5 bases, and 19 bases lay between the germline ends. As DNA, the CDR3 is TGTGCCAGCGGCCCTTGGGGGGGAGGAGATCAGCCCCAGCATTTT. It yields the protein CASGPWGGGDQPQHF. Full variable domain (outside the CDR3, taken from reference TRBV5-5 and TRBJ1-5): DAGVTQSPTHLIKTRGQQVTLRCSPISGHKSVSWYQQVLGQGPQFIFQYYEKEERGRGNFPDRFSARQFPNYSSELNVNALLLGDSALYLCASGPWGGGDQPQHFGDGTRLSIL.

This clone was counted once. This chain links TRBV30 with TRBJ1-2; 11 bases map to TRBD1. From germline, CDR1 is GTSNPN and CDR2 SVGIG (reference sequence). V shed 3 bases, J shed 8 bases, and the junction held 8 bases outside the gene matches. CDR3 length: 14 amino acids. The CDR3 region is CAWRRDRGFGGYTF. CDR3 in DNA: TGTGCCTGGAGGAGGGACAGGGGGTTTGGAGGCTACACCTTC.

V gene TRBV6-1 combines with J gene TRBJ2-5; no definite D call. This CDR3 has 15 residues. In germline, CDR1 is MNHNS, CDR2 SASEGT. The V gene lost 2 bases and the J gene lost 5 bases, with 15 bases spanning the gap. CDR3 region: CASSELGPAEETQYF. Here the CDR3 DNA reads TGTGCCAGCAGTGAATTGGGTCCGGCGGAGGAGACCCAGTACTTC.

This clone appeared many times. The chain couples TRBV20-1 to TRBJ2-5; D not certain. Germline assignment: CDR1 DFQATT and CDR2 SNEGSKA (reference sequence). V shed 4 bases and J shed 4 bases, with 4 bases lying between them. This CDR3 is 10 amino acids long. The CDR3 nucleotides read TGCAGTGCTAAGACAGAGACCCAGTACTTC. Residues: CSAKTETQYF.